Listed here is a single T cell receptor (beta chain). What this receptor recognizes is not known. No base qualities exist here, and no much larger clone lies one base off it. This specimen belongs to a study of shared clonotypes between healthy human individuals (dated by TCRdb to 2020 to 2022). For the study in its entirety: A couple of women and a few men aged 18 to 49 years were included in the cohort. To increase sequencing depth and limit assay-specific biases, different laboratories used diverse techniques to prepare libraries and sequence TCR repertoires. Per donor, three plates each were used for CD4 naive and CD4 memory, two for CD8 naive, and one for CD8 memory. Per donor, leukapheresis produced somewhere between about 0.94 and 8.9 billion PBMCs. To estimate repertoire size and how much clonotypes are shared between individuals, the study performed deep sequencing of blood TCR repertoires from a handful of healthy adults.

Points the paper makes about the study in general: The small number of donors limited the genetic and exposure-history diversity represented. Even with the large sequencing depth, rarefaction of the sorted-subset datasets indicated that sequencing was incomplete. Compared with non-shared clonotypes, clonotypes shared by all four sorted-subset donors had higher generation probabilities. Pairwise subsampling led to the expectation that sequencing depth would affect the degree of clonotype sharing among donors. Naive subsets generally had larger estimated clonotype richness than memory subsets did. Sharing across four donors was observed for approximately 5% of naive CD4, 3% to 3.5% of naive CD8, 2% to 2.5% of memory CD4, and around 0.44% of memory CD8 clonotypes. Sampling was restricted to blood, and TCR repertoires in tissue are likely to differ from TCR repertoires in blood.

CD8 naive samples consisted of CD45RO-negative cells that were positively selected for CCR7, yielding a CD45RA+CCR7+ population without TemRA cells. The donors were healthy, HIV-negative adults who had no recently reported acute infections or vaccinations. All donors were Caucasian adults living in Nashville, Tennessee, USA. After blood collection by leukapheresis, PBMCs were isolated using Ficoll-Histopaque density gradient centrifugation and then cryopreserved in the vapor phase of liquid nitrogen. Analytical flow cytometry was used to check the purity and quantity of each magnetically sorted T cell population. Genomic DNA was isolated from each sorted fraction and quantified by UV absorbance on a Nanodrop 2000c. The germline V gene specifies SQVTM as CDR1 and ANQGSEA as CDR2. V loses 5 bases of germline sequence and J loses 2 bases, and the interval between the two ends is 9 bases. The CDR3, from cysteine to phenylalanine, totals 12 residues. The kept DNA is CDR3 alone, 36 bases in frame from the first base.

Using the deep immunoSEQ assay, TCR CDR3 regions were amplified from genomic DNA by multiplex PCR. Genomic DNA extracted from each cell subset was distributed evenly over all wells of several immunoSEQ 96-well plates, and each plate served as one replicate. For sorted subsets, approximately 200 ng of genomic DNA, equivalent to 25,000 to 30,000 T cell genomes, went into each replicate PCR. The purified libraries were quantified using a Qubit 3.0 fluorometer, sized with a Bioanalyzer 2100, and then quantified again using the KAPA Library Quantification kit. Each immunoSEQ 96-well plate was sequenced on its own single-read 150-cycle Illumina NextSeq 550 flow cell. The paper's processing steps were these. Because the immunoSEQ output included only junctional sequences and no quality scores, the filtering could not be the same as the filtering used for full-length reads. Sequences were annotated with PyIR, a Python wrapper for IgBLAST v1.9, using IMGT germline references to assign V/J genes and CDR3. Any read was removed if the V/J assignment was weak (E-value above 1e-6), the CDR3 was missing, or the read contained stop codons, out-of-frame junctions, or ambiguous translated residues. V3J clonotypes were defined as sequences sharing the same inferred V gene, J gene, and CDR3 amino acid sequence. Percentage overlap between repertoires was computed as shared unique clonotypes divided by the size of the smaller repertoire. RTK rarefaction, the Chao1 estimator, and Recon v2.1 estimates of unobserved clonotypes were used to assess repertoire richness. For all TCRbeta clonotypes obtained by the gDNA method from a handful of donors, generation probabilities were computed with OLGA. Imported from immuneACCESS, the table was reduced by TCRdb to in-frame sequences with V and J called. These copies leave out some clones; in studies compared against another copy, an unresolved V gene accounts for under half, and the cause of the remainder is not known. V and J calls and clone size are copied from that table; D and trimming were computed from the DNA. The sample includes 1.5 million to 2.5 million clones, with about 95% observed a single time. Less than 1.5% of the sample lies in the top ten.

The specimen was naive CD8+ T cells sorted from blood. The sample's cell subset or site, from its label and the paper: CD45RA+CCR7+. The rearranged segments are TRBV29-1 and TRBJ1-2; the D gene is possibly TRBD1, with 5 bases matching. The source of this sequence is a man younger than 30 in good health. The CDR3 sequence is CSVLGVNYGYTF. Here is the DNA: TGCAGCGTTCTGGGGGTGAACTATGGCTACACCTTC.